The 5 T cell receptor beta chains presented below share a single source sample, sequenced in a study of immune evolution from preneoplasia to lung adenocarcinoma. This table comes from immunoSEQ multiplex PCR, and its TCRdb copy is limited to in-frame clones, with some not included. The table includes some 21,000 clones, approximately 71% detected once. Material: FFPE invasive lung adenocarcinoma tissue. The receptors derive from a person in their sixties with lung adenocarcinoma.

The V gene is TRBV9, the J gene TRBJ2-7; a possible D gene is TRBD2 (5 bases). This CDR3 is built from 15 residues. Germline lookup yields CDR1 SGDLS and CDR2 YYNGEE. Between the trimmed V and J ends, which lost 0 bases and 3 bases, there was a span of 13 bases. The CDR3 loop is CASSVDPSSYYEQYF. Written as DNA, the CDR3 is TGTGCCAGCAGCGTAGATCCTAGCAGCTACTACGAGCAGTACTTC.

The rearrangement joins TRBV7-2 to TRBJ2-7; 7 bases line up with TRBD2. Germline values: CDR1 SGHTA, CDR2 FQGNSA. J was trimmed by 2 bases and V by 1 base; bases with no gene match: 5. The CDR3 covers 15 residues. Here the CDR3 reads CASSLVAGAAYEQYF. The CDR3 nucleotides are TGTGCCAGCAGCTTAGTCGCGGGAGCGGCCTACGAGCAGTACTTC.

V usage is TRBV27 and J usage is TRBJ2-2; D not certain. V shed 7 bases and J shed 4 bases, with 16 bases lying between them. Germline loops: CDR1 MNHEY, CDR2 SMNVEV (reference sequence). CDR3 length: 15 amino acids. CDR3 sequence: CASTPGWRSTGELFF. CDR3 in DNA: TGTGCCAGCACCCCCGGATGGCGGAGCACCGGGGAGCTGTTTTTT.

CDR3 loop: CASSFLSGNTIYF. The DNA of the CDR3 is TGTGCCAGCAGTTTCCTCTCTGGAAACACCATATATTTT. The V gene is TRBV28, the J gene TRBJ1-3; the D is unclear. The CDR3 spans 13 residues. The germline V gene has CDR1 MDHEN and CDR2 SYDVKM. Trimming pared 3 bases from V and 0 bases from J, leaving 3 bases between.

This clone showed up just a few times. The gene calls are TRBV12-5 and TRBJ2-1; 12 nucleotides align to TRBD2. The CDR3 spans 17 residues. CDR1 and CDR2 (germline): LGHNT, FRNRAP. The trim removed 6 bases at V and 7 bases at J, leaving 13 bases unmatched. In DNA form, the CDR3 reads TGTGCTAGTGGACCTAGACTAGCGGGAGTCGTTAGGAATGAGCAGTTCTTC. It codes for CASGPRLAGVVRNEQFF.